The rows below give T cell receptor beta chains drawn from one sample of a study of response to subunit inactivated influenza vaccine. MiXCR was run by TCRdb on the RT-PCR reads, yielding one entry per CDR3 protein. The sample carries around 710,000 distinct CDR3 sequences, approximately 15% recorded once. This specimen consisted of PBMCs from blood, obtained approximately 15 days before vaccination. These receptors all stem from a man aged 45 to 65 who received an inactivated influenza vaccine. CDR3s include the opening cysteine and the closing phenylalanine or tryptophan. D genes are given only for firm matches. Where a row states a size, it is once, few, many or the class of an expanded clone; other rows omit it.

v_gene	d_gene	j_gene	abundance	CDR3nt	CDR3aa
TRBV5-5	.	TRBJ2-3	many	TGTGCCAGCAGCTTTGGGGCCTTAAGCACAGATACGCAGTATTTT	CASSFGALSTDTQYF
TRBV28	.	TRBJ2-3	.	TGTGCCAGCACCAAAGGTTGGACCAGCACAGATACGCAGTATTTT	CASTKGWTSTDTQYF
TRBV29-1	TRBD1	TRBJ2-7	.	TGCAGCGCAACGACAGGGGCCCGTGTCGAGCAGTACTTC	CSATTGARVEQYF
TRBV28	TRBD1	TRBJ2-7	few	TGTGCCAGCAGTTTAACCCTCTCGACAGGGCCCTACGAGCAGTACTTC	CASSLTLSTGPYEQYF
TRBV25-1	.	TRBJ2-1	.	TGTGCCAGCAGTGAATCAATTCCACCTTTCTCCAATGAGCAGTTCTTC	CASSESIPPFSNEQFF
TRBV7-2	TRBD2	TRBJ2-7	.	TGTGCCAGCAGCTTAGGCGGGAGGTGGGTGCACGAGCAGTACTTC	CASSLGGRWVHEQYF
TRBV9	.	TRBJ2-2	few	TGTGCCAGCAGCCTCCCGGCGACGAACACCGGGGAGCTGTTTTTT	CASSLPATNTGELFF
TRBV7-4	.	TRBJ2-2	.	TGTGCCAGCAGAAGCATTGTCCGAACAAGGGGCCCCGGGACACCTCGCTACACCGGGGAGCTGTTTTTT	CASRSIVRTRGPGTPRYTGELFF
TRBV6-6	.	TRBJ2-1	.	TGTGCCAGCACCGGTTACAATGAGCGGTTCTTC	CASTGYNERFF
TRBV7-2	TRBD2	TRBJ2-7	.	TGTGCCAGCAGCTCCCCATCGGGGGGAGGGCCAGCCTACGAGCAGTACTTC	CASSSPSGGGPAYEQYF
TRBV15	.	TRBJ2-7	.	TGTGCCACCAGCAGAGCCCGGGGGGCTGCATACGAGCAGTACTTC	CATSRARGAAYEQYF
TRBV9	.	TRBJ2-3	few	TGTGCCAGCAGCGTAGGATCGAAGACACCAAGCACAGATACGCAGTATTTT	CASSVGSKTPSTDTQYF
TRBV10-3	.	TRBJ2-1	many	TGTGCCTATGGGGAGAGCTCCTACAATGAGCAGTTCTTC	CAYGESSYNEQFF
TRBV28	.	TRBJ1-2	many	TGTGCCAGCAGTCCCGGACAGAGCTATGGCTACACCTTC	CASSPGQSYGYTF
TRBV7-2	TRBD2	TRBJ2-1	few	TGTGCCAGCAGCTTAGTGGGTAGCGGGGCCTACAATGAGCAGTTCTTC	CASSLVGSGAYNEQFF
TRBV7-9	.	TRBJ2-6	few	TGTGCCAGCACCCCGGCATGGGGGGGCTTATTCCCTGGGGCCAACGTCCTGACTTTC	CASTPAWGGLFPGANVLTF
TRBV11-2	.	TRBJ2-5	few	TGTGCCAGCAGCTTCATGGGAAATTTACAAGAGACCCAGTACTTC	CASSFMGNLQETQYF
TRBV12-3/TRBV12-4	TRBD1	TRBJ2-2	.	TGTGCCAGCAGTTTCTGGACAGGTCATACCGGGGAGCTGTTTTTT	CASSFWTGHTGELFF
TRBV6-1	TRBD1	TRBJ1-4	.	TGTGCCAGCAGATCCGACAGGGGGCGGGCGGAAAAACTGTTTTTT	CASRSDRGRAEKLFF
TRBV20-1	TRBD2	TRBJ2-3	many	TGCAGTGCTAGACTACTAGCGGGATCACAAGATACGCAGTATTTT	CSARLLAGSQDTQYF
TRBV2	.	TRBJ2-3	many	TGTGCCAGCACCGAAGAAGGGACTAGCACAGATACGCAGTATTTT	CASTEEGTSTDTQYF
TRBV29-1	.	TRBJ2-7	few	TGCAGCGTAAGCGCGGGACAGCCTGACGAGCAGTACTTC	CSVSAGQPDEQYF
TRBV4-1	.	TRBJ2-3	many	TGTGCCAGCAGCCAAGTCGGAGATACGCAGTATTTT	CASSQVGDTQYF
TRBV7-2	TRBD2	TRBJ2-1	.	TGTGCCAGCAGCTTAGACGGGGGGACTACCTACAATGAGCAGTTCTTC	CASSLDGGTTYNEQFF
TRBV9	TRBD2	TRBJ2-1	few	TGTGCCAGCAGCTTTGACCCCAGCGGGAGTGCCTACAATGAGCAGTTCTTC	CASSFDPSGSAYNEQFF
TRBV7-9	TRBD2	TRBJ2-7	few	TGTGCCAGCAGCAAACCGGGACTAGCGGTCTACGAGCAGTACTTC	CASSKPGLAVYEQYF
TRBV7-9	.	TRBJ2-5	few	TGTGCCAGCAGCTCGGGACTGGGGGAACAAGAGACCCAGTACTTC	CASSSGLGEQETQYF
TRBV20-1	TRBD1	TRBJ1-1	few	TGCAGTGCGGGAGGGGGCATGAACACTGAAGCTTTCTTT	CSAGGGMNTEAFF
TRBV11-2	.	TRBJ2-5	many	TGTGCCAGCAGCTTAAGTGGGGGGTCAGAGACCCAGTACTTC	CASSLSGGSETQYF
TRBV11-2	.	TRBJ2-1	many	TGTGCCAGCAGCTCCTTCAATGAGCAGTTCTTC	CASSSFNEQFF
TRBV12-3/TRBV12-4	TRBD2	TRBJ2-1	many	TGTGCCAGCAGTTTAGGGTTGTCTAGCGGGGACAATGAGCAGTTCTTC	CASSLGLSSGDNEQFF
TRBV5-1	TRBD2	TRBJ2-7	few	TGCGCCAGCAGCTTTACGGGGGGTGAATACGAGCAGTACTTC	CASSFTGGEYEQYF
TRBV28	.	TRBJ2-5	.	TGTGCCAGCAGTCCCTTTAAGTTGCATAACCAAGAGACCCAGTACTTC	CASSPFKLHNQETQYF
TRBV20-1	.	TRBJ1-1	.	TGCAGTGCTAGGGCGACAGATTTGAACACTGAAGCTTTCTTT	CSARATDLNTEAFF
TRBV7-2	.	TRBJ1-1	.	TGTGCCAGCCGAGTAGTTGGTGAAGCTTTCTTT	CASRVVGEAFF
TRBV7-2	TRBD2	TRBJ2-7	few	TGTGCCAGCAGCCCCGGGGGGGGTCGGCAGTACTTC	CASSPGGGRQYF
TRBV28	TRBD2	TRBJ2-7	few	TGTGCCAGCGAAAGTATTGGACTAGCTGACGAGCAGTACTTC	CASESIGLADEQYF
TRBV28	TRBD2	TRBJ2-3	few	TGTGCCAGCAGTCCGAAACCCGCCCCCGGGGGGAGGGATACGCAGTATTTT	CASSPKPAPGGRDTQYF
TRBV6-5	.	TRBJ2-5	few	TGTGCCAGCAGTTACTCGAAGGGGGAAGTAGAGACCCAGTACTTC	CASSYSKGEVETQYF
TRBV7-3	.	TRBJ2-2	few	TGTGCCAGCAGCCCATCTAGAGTTCCCGGGGAGCTGTTTTTT	CASSPSRVPGELFF
TRBV11-1	.	TRBJ2-7	few	TGTGCCAGCACCAATTCCCTCTGGCTGCGGCCTCAGCTCCTCGAGCAGTACTTC	CASTNSLWLRPQLLEQYF
TRBV5-1	.	TRBJ2-6	few	TGCGCCAGCAGCTTGGGGGTTCCCGGGGCCAACGTCCTGACTTTC	CASSLGVPGANVLTF
TRBV6-5	TRBD2	TRBJ2-5	few	TGTGCCAGCAGTTCCGGGACTAGCGGGTGGGAGACCCAGTACTTC	CASSSGTSGWETQYF
TRBV28	.	TRBJ2-5	few	TGTGCCAGCACTTACGGCCACCAAGAGACCCAGTACTTC	CASTYGHQETQYF
TRBV6-1	.	TRBJ2-3	few	TGTGCCAGCAGTGAAAGTGACTATCTAACAGATACGCAGTATTTT	CASSESDYLTDTQYF
TRBV6-2/TRBV6-3	.	TRBJ2-7	once	TGTGCCAGCAGTTACCCCAAAGGCCCCTACGAGCAGTACTTC	CASSYPKGPYEQYF
TRBV11-2	.	TRBJ1-1	.	TGTGCCAGCAGCTTATGGGTGGGTGACACTGAAGCTTTCTTT	CASSLWVGDTEAFF